This TCR beta chain comes out of a study of shared T cell receptors in the human thymus. Measured with immunoSEQ multiplex PCR; TCRdb has only the in-frame clones, and not every one. The sample has roughly 500,000 clones, approximately 78% seen once. A single count supports this clone. The CDR3 contains 17 residues. J gave up 8 bases and V 5 bases, and 9 bases lay outside the gene matches. Germline lookup yields CDR1 SGHAT and CDR2 FQNNGV. This sample was also put to use in a study of human thymus T cells.

This TCR derives from a boy under two years old with a congenital heart defect. The V and J genes are TRBV11-2 and TRBJ2-2; 15 nucleotides align to TRBD2. Sequencing was carried out using thymocytes. In nucleotides, the CDR3 is TGTGCCAGCAGCCCCAATGGACTAGCGGGAGGGACTGGGGAGCTGTTTTTT. Amino acids: CASSPNGLAGGTGELFF.